This TCR beta chain was recovered during a study of T cells in Graves' hyperthyroidism and ophthalmopathy. Points from the study as a whole: Ophthalmopathy was model-predicted a median about 6.9 months pre-onset. Blood samples included most of the expanded thyroid clonotypes exceeding 0.001.

A patient was excluded if there was uncontrolled infection, other autoimmune disease, pregnancy or lactation. Diagnoses were made from clinical symptoms, serum measures (thyroxine and TRAb), thyroid ultrasound and orbital computed tomography. Researchers amplified the TCR beta CDR3 regions from RNA transcripts. First-round RT-PCR targeting the TCR CDR3 was performed with the HTBI primer set. TCRdb redid the calling of the multiplex PCR reads with MiXCR, one entry per CDR3 protein. The sample yields more than 500,000 distinct CDR3 sequences, 12% to 15% seen once. As for this clonotype: Its target is unknown.

CDR1 is MGHDK, CDR2 SYGVNS, per germline. V was shortened by 5 bases and J by 4 bases, with 14 bases between the two germline ends. The CDR3 is made up of 14 amino acids. This clonotype was obtained from a woman between 40 and 50 years old with Graves' hyperthyroidism. This chain uses TRBV25-1 with TRBJ1-2; D is possibly TRBD1 (5 bases). Input material: blood. The CDR3 here is CASSPSDRIYGYTF. The CDR3 DNA is TGTGCCAGCAGTCCCTCTGACAGAATCTATGGCTACACCTTC.